This TCR beta chain is from a study of CD8+ T cells in alopecia areata. Sequencing templates came from extracted RNA that was reverse transcribed into cDNA. Measured with immunoSEQ multiplex PCR; TCRdb has only the in-frame clones, and not every one. The sample has approximately 180,000 clones, about 66% seen once; the top ten hold approximately 10%. Trimming took 5 bases from V and 3 from J; bases not matched to a gene: 6. Germline V gene sequence: CDR1 LNHDA, CDR2 SQIVND (reference sequence). The CDR3 totals 14 residues. The TCR comes from a human donor with alopecia areata. Specimen: CD8+ T cells sorted from blood, collected at week 0. J is TRBJ2-5 and V is TRBV19; 7 nucleotides match TRBD2. CDR3 residues: CASSWRLAEETQYF. The CDR3 DNA follows: TGTGCCAGTAGTTGGAGGCTAGCGGAAGAGACCCAGTACTTC.